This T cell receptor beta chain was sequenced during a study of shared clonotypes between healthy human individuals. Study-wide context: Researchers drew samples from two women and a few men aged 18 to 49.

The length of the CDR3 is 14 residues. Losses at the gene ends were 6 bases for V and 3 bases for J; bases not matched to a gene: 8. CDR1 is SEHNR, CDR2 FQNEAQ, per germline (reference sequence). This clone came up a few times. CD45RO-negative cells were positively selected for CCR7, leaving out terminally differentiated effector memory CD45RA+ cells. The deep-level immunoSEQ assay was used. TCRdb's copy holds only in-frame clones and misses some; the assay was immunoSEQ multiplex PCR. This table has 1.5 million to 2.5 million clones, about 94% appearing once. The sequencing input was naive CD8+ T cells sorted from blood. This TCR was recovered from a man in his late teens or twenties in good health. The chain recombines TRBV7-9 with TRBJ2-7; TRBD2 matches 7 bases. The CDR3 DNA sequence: TGTGCCAGCAGTAGCGGGCAGGGAGTCTACGAGCAGTACTTC. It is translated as CASSSGQGVYEQYF.